The 4 T cell receptor beta chains below all came from one sample that was sequenced in a study of cytotoxic CD8 clonotypes in ibrutinib-treated CLL. This table comes from immunoSEQ multiplex PCR, and its TCRdb copy is limited to in-frame clones, with some not included. This sample has about 45,000 clones, with about 65% found just once. This sample comprised PBMCs, obtained after 24 months of ibrutinib treatment. These receptor sequences come from a human donor with chronic lymphocytic leukemia.

The chain uses TRBV1 and TRBJ2-2; the table assigns TRBD2, which was not confirmed against the DNA. TRBV1 has pseudogene status. The CDR3 is 18 residues long. CDR3 sequence (DNA): TGCACCAGCAGCCAAGATCAAGGAGGGCAGGGTAACACCGGGGAGCTGTTTTTT. It encodes CTSSQDQGGQGNTGELFF.

This clone was observed a single time. The V and J genes are TRBV30 and TRBJ1-3; tentatively, D is TRBD1 (6 bases). The CDR3 covers 13 residues. V lost 5 bases, J lost 2 bases, and 10 bases lay in between. Per germline, CDR1 GTSNPN and CDR2 SVGIG (reference sequence). The CDR3 sequence is CAWARGTGNTIYF. The CDR3 coding sequence is TGTGCCTGGGCCAGGGGAACTGGAAACACCATATATTTT. Full variable domain (missing parts from reference TRBV30 and TRBJ1-3): SQTIHQWPATLVQPVGSPLSLECTVEGTSNPNLYWYRQAAGRGLQLLFYSVGIGQISSEVPQNLSASRPQDRQFILSSKKLLLSDSGFYLCAWARGTGNTIYFGEGSWLTVV.

The CDR3 protein is CASSPSGGVYEQYF. The CDR3 DNA sequence: TGTGCCAGCTCACCGAGCGGGGGTGTCTACGAGCAGTACTTC. The chain carries TRBV18 and TRBJ2-7; 8 bases match TRBD2. Germline assignment: CDR1 KGHSH and CDR2 LQKENI. V lost 3 bases and J lost 3; bases outside the gene matches: 4. This CDR3 comprises 14 residues.

The chain recombines TRBV5-1 with TRBJ2-3; possibly TRBD1 for D (6 bases). Trimming took off 0 bases at V and 2 bases at J, with 7 bases between the two ends. This CDR3 is built from 14 residues. Germline assignment: CDR1 SGHRS and CDR2 YFSETQ. In DNA, the CDR3 is TGCGCCAGCAGCTTGGGGGGGCTCACAGATACGCAGTATTTT. The encoded protein is CASSLGGLTDTQYF.